This record concerns one TCR beta chain sequence. This clonotype was picked up many times. Its binding antigen is unknown. Base qualities are not recorded, but no much larger clone differs from it by a single base. This sample was included in a study of Graves' ophthalmopathy and Graves' hyperthyroidism (dated by TCRdb to the late 2010s). Regarding the study in general: Peripheral blood was collected at initial diagnosis, before any treatment. The study used signatures of the TCR beta repertoire to tell Graves' ophthalmopathy apart from Graves' hyperthyroidism and to predict which patients would progress to ophthalmopathy. In total, over 130 blood samples were TCR-sequenced: approximately 42 ophthalmopathy, roughly 77 hyperthyroidism and around 17 hyperthyroidism-to-ophthalmopathy patients. To explore V-J signatures that separate ophthalmopathy from hyperthyroidism, a discovery set of 95 to 100 patients was enrolled, consisting of 43 with ophthalmopathy and fewer than 60 with stable hyperthyroidism. The independent validation cohort included approximately 19 hyperthyroidism patients plus 17 patients who later progressed from hyperthyroidism to ophthalmopathy. In about 6 hyperthyroidism patients, the T-cell repertoire of thyroid tissue was compared with the T-cell repertoire of blood. After sampling, hyperthyroidism patients received methimazole starting at 30 mg daily, and ophthalmopathy patients received high-dose intravenous methylprednisolone.

Ophthalmopathy patients were characterized by moderately to severely active disease, a Clinical Activity Score of at least 3, a NOSPECS grade of at least 4, and a disease duration under 3 months. Patients were excluded if they had other autoimmune diseases, uncontrolled infections, pregnancy or lactation. Clinical symptoms, serum thyroxine, TRAb, thyroid ultrasound and orbital computed tomography formed the basis of the diagnosis. PBMCs were isolated from approximately 10 ml of fresh peripheral blood by Ficoll-Paque density gradient centrifugation. Total RNA was extracted using Trizol reagent, and RNA quality was checked on an Agilent 2100 Bioanalyzer. For repertoire sequencing, TCR beta CDR3 regions were amplified from RNA transcripts. The first round of RT-PCR was done with HTBI primers and the Qiagen OneStep RT-PCR kit, and was followed by a second round of multiplex PCR, then size selection and purification. Libraries were sequenced paired-end with 100 bp reads on an Illumina HiSeq2000. On the authors' methods: Reads were processed with SOAPnuke, discarding reads with adapters, uncalled bases, mean Phred below 15, or no exact constant-primer or identifier match. COPE v1.2.5 was used to merge high-quality paired reads. Each unique nucleotide sequence was defined as a clonotype, and clonotypes were aligned to IMGT TRB V, D and J references with MiTCR v1.1. Only V-J combinations with frequency above 0.0001 were analysed, covering 98% to 99.2% of repertoires. A TCR clonal expansion and chaos score per V-J combination was defined as the ratio of F50 clonal expansion to chaos observed in the TCRdist matrix. Welch's t-statistics and random forest were used to narrow the features down to over ten V-J combinations, which were then fed into a naive Bayes classifier. Thyroid-blood repertoire similarity was quantified with the Morisita-Horn index. The public reads were run again by TCRdb, first through fastp at Q25 and then through MiXCR, and only productive beta chains were kept. Each CDR3 protein gets just one entry, which takes the most common genes and DNA from the rows behind it. The V and J calls were determined by TCRdb, not by the authors. A total of hundreds of thousands of distinct CDR3 sequences appear in this sample, roughly 41% of them only once. The top ten clones comprise approximately 46% of the sample.

V is clipped by 1 base and J by 8 bases, and the sequence between their germline boundaries is 14 bases long. CDR1 and CDR2 (SEHNR, FQNEAQ) derive from the germline V gene (reference sequence). The cysteine opens and the phenylalanine closes a CDR3 of 14 amino acids. Left in the record is the CDR3 DNA by itself, 42 bases read in frame from the first base. Broader findings and caveats from the paper: In validation, the model predicted ophthalmopathy progression with 55% to 71% sensitivity and approximately 75% specificity; 12 predicted patients were CT-confirmed with GO in a median of about 7.1 months. Most expanded thyroid clonotypes with frequency above 0.001 were also detected in blood, suggesting blood repertoires may reflect the thyroid immune response. Ophthalmopathy was separated from stable hyperthyroidism by the 13-signature model with about 88% sensitivity and 81% to 83% specificity in cross-validation and with 80%/75% in the test set. Sample size was not statistically predetermined, and group allocation was not concealed from the investigators.

The sample taken for sequencing was peripheral blood. The receptor chain draws on TRBV7-9 and TRBJ1-2, with the D gene call left open. The TCR comes from an adult man with Graves' ophthalmopathy. Read as DNA, the sequence is TGTGCCAGCAGCTTAGATAGTCAGATCCTGGGCTACACCTTC. Its coded protein is CASSLDSQILGYTF.